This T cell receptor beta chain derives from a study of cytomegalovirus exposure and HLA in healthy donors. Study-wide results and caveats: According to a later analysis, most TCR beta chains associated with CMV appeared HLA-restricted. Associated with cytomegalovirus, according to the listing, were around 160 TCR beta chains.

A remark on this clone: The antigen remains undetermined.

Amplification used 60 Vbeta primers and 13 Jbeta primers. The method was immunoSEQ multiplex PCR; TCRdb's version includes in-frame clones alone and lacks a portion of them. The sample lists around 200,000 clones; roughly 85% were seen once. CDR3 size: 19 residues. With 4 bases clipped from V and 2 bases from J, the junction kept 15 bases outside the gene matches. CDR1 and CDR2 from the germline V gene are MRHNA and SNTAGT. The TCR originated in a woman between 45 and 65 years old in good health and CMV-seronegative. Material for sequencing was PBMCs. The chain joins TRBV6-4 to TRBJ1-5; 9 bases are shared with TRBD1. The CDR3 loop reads CASSVRDRVPYFCNQPQHF. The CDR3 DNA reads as TGTGCCAGCAGTGTCCGGGACAGGGTTCCCTACTTTTGCAATCAGCCCCAGCATTTT.